One sample yielded the 8 T cell receptor beta chains listed below, sequenced in a study of T-cell memory formation after mild COVID-19. MiXCR was run by TCRdb on the 5' RACE reads, yielding one entry per CDR3 protein. The sample includes about 410,000 distinct CDR3 sequences, less than 25% of them seen just once. Sequencing was carried out using PBMCs or a T cell subset sorted from them (not recorded which). The receptor source for this set is an adult woman who had mild COVID-19 (a few samples of this study predate the infection). Cell type and time point are not known.

The chain has TRBV5-1 and TRBJ2-3; TRBD1 agrees at 8 bases. V shed 2 bases and J 3 bases; nucleotides not matched to a gene: 11. CDR1 SGHRS and CDR2 YFSETQ come from the germline V gene. The length of the CDR3 is 17 residues. The CDR3 is CASSFPVSGGPTDTQYF. In DNA form, the CDR3 reads TGCGCCAGCAGCTTCCCGGTATCAGGGGGCCCGACAGATACGCAGTATTTT.

The rearrangement uses TRBV7-6 and TRBJ2-2; TRBD1 agrees at 7 bases. Germline CDR1 SGHVS, CDR2 FNYEAQ. CDR3 length: 15 amino acids. V trimming: 8 bases; J trimming: 5 bases; junction bases outside the gene matches: 11. As DNA, the CDR3 is TGTGCCAGCCGCGAAAACACAGGGGCGACCGGGGAGCTGTTTTTT. Translation gives CASRENTGATGELFF.

In its sample, this clonotype was seen many times. This sequence joins TRBV3-1 and TRBJ2-7, with no clear D. The ends were cut back, 2 bases at V and 3 bases at J, with 11 bases in the middle. CDR3 size: 14 residues. In germline, CDR1 is LGHDT, CDR2 YNNKEL (reference sequence). Here the CDR3 reads CASSQSRQYYEQYF. The CDR3 region has the DNA TGTGCCAGCAGCCAAAGCAGGCAATACTACGAGCAGTACTTC.

This clonotype was recorded a few times. The chain couples TRBV7-6 to TRBJ2-7; no clear D gene. The CDR3 length is 12 residues. Per germline, CDR1 SGHVS and CDR2 FNYEAQ. Deletions cut 4 bases from V and 6 bases from J, with 10 bases between. Here the CDR3 reads CASSSVFPEQYF. CDR3 DNA: TGTGCCAGCAGCTCGGTCTTTCCCGAGCAGTACTTC.

This clonotype was counted between two and nine times. The chain joins TRBV5-5 to TRBJ2-3, with 10 bases that match TRBD2. Germline values: CDR1 SGHKS, CDR2 YYEKEE (reference sequence). This CDR3 is 16 amino acids long. Trimming at V came to 4 bases and at J to 10 bases, leaving 15 bases not matched to a gene. Written as DNA, the CDR3 is TGTGCCAGCAGCCGGACTAGCGGACAGAAACAGATGTCGCAGTATTTT. This encodes CASSRTSGQKQMSQYF.

The chain carries TRBV12-3 or TRBV12-4 and TRBJ1-5, with D unresolved. The CDR3 is made up of 14 amino acids. V was trimmed by 5 bases and J by 5 bases, leaving 13 bases between them. DNA of the CDR3: TGTGCCAGCAGTCTTACAGATAGATATCAGCCCCAGCATTTT. Translating gives CASSLTDRYQPQHF.

V and J are TRBV7-7 and TRBJ2-2; D is possibly TRBD2 (6 bases). Trimming cost V 4 bases and J 4 bases, with 16 bases left between them. Per germline, CDR1 SSHAT and CDR2 FNYEAQ (reference sequence). This CDR3 is built from 16 residues. The chain's CDR3 is CASSSGAGVPTGELFF. The CDR3 bases are TGTGCCAGCAGCTCCGGAGCGGGCGTACCCACCGGGGAGCTGTTTTTT.

This CDR3 reads CATSRRTVSYEQYF. CDR3 DNA sequence: TGTGCCACCAGCAGAAGGACGGTTTCCTACGAGCAGTACTTC. V usage is TRBV15 and J usage is TRBJ2-7; D not resolved. Germline V gene lookup returns CDR1 LNHNV and CDR2 YYDKDF (reference sequence). V lost 2 bases and J lost 1, with 9 bases in between. The CDR3 is 14 amino acids.